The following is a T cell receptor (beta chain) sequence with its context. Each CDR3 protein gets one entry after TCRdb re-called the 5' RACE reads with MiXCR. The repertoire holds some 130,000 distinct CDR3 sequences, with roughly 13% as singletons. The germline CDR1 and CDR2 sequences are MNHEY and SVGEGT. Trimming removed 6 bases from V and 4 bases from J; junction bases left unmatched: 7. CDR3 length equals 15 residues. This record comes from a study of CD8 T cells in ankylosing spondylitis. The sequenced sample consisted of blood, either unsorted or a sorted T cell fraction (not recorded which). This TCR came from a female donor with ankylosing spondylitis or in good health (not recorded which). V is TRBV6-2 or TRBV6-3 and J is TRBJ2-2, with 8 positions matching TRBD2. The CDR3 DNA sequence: TGTGCCAGCAGCGCCGCGCTAGCGGGCACCGGGGAGCTGTTTTTT. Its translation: CASSAALAGTGELFF.